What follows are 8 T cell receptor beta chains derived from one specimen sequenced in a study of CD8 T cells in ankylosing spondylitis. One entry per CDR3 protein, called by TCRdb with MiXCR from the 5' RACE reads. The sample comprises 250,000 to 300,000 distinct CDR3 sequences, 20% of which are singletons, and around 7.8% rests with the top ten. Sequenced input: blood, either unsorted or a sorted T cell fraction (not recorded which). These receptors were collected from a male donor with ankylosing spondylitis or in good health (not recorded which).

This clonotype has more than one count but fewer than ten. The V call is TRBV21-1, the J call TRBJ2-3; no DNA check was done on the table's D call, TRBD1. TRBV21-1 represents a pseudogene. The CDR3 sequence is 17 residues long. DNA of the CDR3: TGTGCCAGCAGCAAAGAAGGGGGGACCAACCCCACAGATACGCAGTATTTT. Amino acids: CASSKEGGTNPTDTQYF.

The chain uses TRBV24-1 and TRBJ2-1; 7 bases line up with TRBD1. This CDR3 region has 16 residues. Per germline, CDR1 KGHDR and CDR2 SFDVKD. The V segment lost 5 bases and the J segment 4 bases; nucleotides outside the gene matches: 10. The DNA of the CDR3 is TGTGCCACCAGTGCCAAACAGGGGTCCTTATACAATGAGCAGTTCTTC. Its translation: CATSAKQGSLYNEQFF.

As DNA, the CDR3 is TGTGCCAGCAGCAACCGGGGGGCAAGGGAGCAGTACGTC. Translating gives CASSNRGAREQYV. This chain joins TRBV3-1 and TRBJ2-7; TRBD2 might be the D (7 bases). The V end was cut by 5 bases, the J end by 7 bases, with 15 bases between. The CDR3 totals 13 residues. Germline V CDR1 and CDR2: LGHDT, YNNKEL (reference sequence).

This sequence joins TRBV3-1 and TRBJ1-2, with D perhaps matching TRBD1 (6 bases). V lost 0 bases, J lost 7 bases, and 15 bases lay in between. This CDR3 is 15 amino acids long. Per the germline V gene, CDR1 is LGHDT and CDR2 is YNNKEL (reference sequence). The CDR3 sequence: CASSQEVQGWTGYTF. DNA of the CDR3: TGTGCCAGCAGCCAAGAGGTTCAGGGGTGGACTGGCTACACCTTC.

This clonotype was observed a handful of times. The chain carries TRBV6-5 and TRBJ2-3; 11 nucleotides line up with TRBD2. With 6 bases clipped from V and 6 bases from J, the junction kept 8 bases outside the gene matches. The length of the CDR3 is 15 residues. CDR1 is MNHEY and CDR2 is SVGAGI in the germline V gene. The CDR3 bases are TGTGCCAGCAGCTTGACTAGCGGGAAATCGGATACGCAGTATTTT. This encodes CASSLTSGKSDTQYF.

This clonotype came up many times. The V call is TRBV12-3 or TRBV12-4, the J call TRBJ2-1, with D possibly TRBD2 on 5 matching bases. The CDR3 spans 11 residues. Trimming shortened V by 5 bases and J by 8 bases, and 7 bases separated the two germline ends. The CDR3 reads CASSEGHEQFF. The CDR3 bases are TGTGCCAGCAGTGAGGGTCATGAGCAGTTCTTC.

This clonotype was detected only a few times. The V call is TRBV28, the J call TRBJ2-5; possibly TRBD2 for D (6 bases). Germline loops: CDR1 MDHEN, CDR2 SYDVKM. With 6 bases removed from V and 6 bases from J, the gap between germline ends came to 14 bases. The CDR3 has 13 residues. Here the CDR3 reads CASRGIGGKTQYF. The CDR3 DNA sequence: TGTGCCAGCAGGGGGATAGGAGGGAAGACCCAGTACTTC.

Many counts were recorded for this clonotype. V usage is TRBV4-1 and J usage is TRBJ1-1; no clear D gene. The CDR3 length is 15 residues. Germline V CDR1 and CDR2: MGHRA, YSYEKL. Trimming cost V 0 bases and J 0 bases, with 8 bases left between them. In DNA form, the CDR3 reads TGCGCCAGCAGCCAAGACAGATGGATGAACACTGAAGCTTTCTTT. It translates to CASSQDRWMNTEAFF.